The 23 T cell receptor beta chains listed next were all sequenced from one sample in a study of blood T cell repertoires in COVID-19. The repertoire was sequenced with immunoSEQ multiplex PCR; TCRdb's copy has only in-frame clones and lacks some. The table has some 46,000 clones, approximately 85% seen once; the top ten hold over 25%. Sequencing was carried out using peripheral blood. These receptor sequences come from a woman older than 75 with COVID-19, enrolled during active disease.

The chain couples TRBV11-2 to TRBJ2-1, with 7 positions matching TRBD2. After removal of 0 bases from V and 7 bases from J, the junction contained 12 bases not matched to a gene. The CDR3 has 17 amino acids. Germline assignment: CDR1 SGHAT and CDR2 FQNNGV. The CDR3 is CASSLEGRRGSRNEQFF. The CDR3 DNA reads as TGTGCCAGCAGCTTAGAGGGTAGGCGCGGGAGTCGGAATGAGCAGTTCTTC.

This clone appeared a single time. J is TRBJ1-2 and V is TRBV6-5; D may be TRBD1 (5 bases). V shed 6 bases and J shed 4 bases, with 12 bases lying between them. The CDR3 runs 13 residues. Germline V gene lookup returns CDR1 MNHEY and CDR2 SVGAGI. The CDR3 coding sequence is TGTGCCAGCAGCCTTCAGGGCGGCTATGGCTACACCTTC. This sequence encodes CASSLQGGYGYTF.

The V call is TRBV24-1, the J call TRBJ1-4, with a tentative D call TRBD1 (6 bases). The CDR3 loop spans 16 amino acids. V was trimmed by 6 bases and J by 0 bases, leaving 13 bases between them. CDR1 is KGHDR, CDR2 SFDVKD, per germline. CDR3 DNA sequence: TGTGCCACCAGTCCCCCGGACAGATCAACTAATGAAAAACTGTTTTTT. Its protein is CATSPPDRSTNEKLFF.

The chain uses TRBV7-2 and TRBJ1-2; 7 positions match TRBD1. The V and J ends lost 8 bases and 7 bases, in that order; junction bases with no gene match: 13. Germline CDR1 and CDR2: SGHTA and FQGNSA. CDR3 length equals 14 residues. The CDR3 here is CASRLGGGLRGYTF. Written as DNA, the CDR3 is TGTGCCAGCCGACTCGGAGGGGGCCTCCGTGGCTACACCTTC.

The CDR3 here is CASTLQGSSYTF. The CDR3, as DNA: TGTGCCAGCACCCTACAGGGAAGTAGCTACACCTTC. This sequence joins TRBV7-2 and TRBJ1-2, with D perhaps matching TRBD1 (6 bases). The CDR3 contains 12 residues. The germline V gene has CDR1 SGHTA and CDR2 FQGNSA. V lost 7 bases, J lost 9 bases, and 15 bases lay in between.

The chain carries TRBV7-2 and TRBJ2-3; 11 bases match TRBD2. The CDR3 covers 15 residues. Germline trimming cut 5 bases from V and 2 bases from J; bases unmatched to any gene: 3. Germline CDR1 and CDR2: SGHTA and FQGNSA. The CDR3 coding sequence is TGTGCCAGCAGCCGTAGCGGGAGGGACACAGATACGCAGTATTTT. Its protein product is CASSRSGRDTDTQYF. The variable domain in full, completed from reference TRBV7-2 and TRBJ2-3, reads GAGVSQSPSNKVTEKGKDVELRCDPISGHTALYWYRQSLGQGLEFLIYFQGNSAPDKSGLPSDRFSAERTGGSVSTLTIQRTQQEDSAVYLCASSRSGRDTDTQYFGPGTRLTVL.

The genes are TRBV7-9 and TRBJ2-1; TRBD2 matches 9 bases. Trimming cost V 2 bases and J 2 bases; bases outside gene matches: 13. The CDR3 is 19 amino acids. CDR1 SEHNR and CDR2 FQNEAQ come from the germline V gene (reference sequence). The CDR3 protein is CASSLRFTRGGSTYNEQFF. The CDR3 nucleotides read TGTGCCAGCAGCTTACGGTTTACGCGGGGGGGCTCAACCTACAATGAGCAGTTCTTC.

CDR3: CASSRDRENTGELFF. CDR3 DNA: TGTGCCAGCTCGCGGGACAGGGAGAACACCGGGGAGCTGTTTTTT. The chain is built from TRBV18 and TRBJ2-2, with 9 bases matching TRBD1. Germline V gene data show CDR1 as KGHSH and CDR2 as LQKENI. V trimming: 6 bases; J trimming: 1 base; junction bases outside the gene matches: 3. The CDR3 runs to 15 residues.

V is TRBV4-2 and J is TRBJ1-5; 7 bases agree with TRBD1. V was clipped by 1 base and J by 2 bases; unmatched bases: 8. The CDR3 runs to 17 residues. CDR1 is LGHNA and CDR2 is YNFKEQ in the germline V gene. This chain's CDR3 is CASSQVAGGMGNQPQHF. CDR3 nucleotide sequence: TGTGCCAGCAGCCAAGTAGCAGGGGGTATGGGCAATCAGCCCCAGCATTTT.

This clone appeared a few times. V gene TRBV27 combines with J gene TRBJ2-2, with D maybe TRBD1 (5 bases). Germline V gene sequence: CDR1 MNHEY, CDR2 SMNVEV (reference sequence). V was pared by 5 bases and J by 1 base, with 14 bases between. The length of the CDR3 is 16 residues. The CDR3 loop reads CASSGGAPWNTGELFF. DNA of the CDR3: TGTGCCAGCAGTGGTGGGGCGCCTTGGAACACCGGGGAGCTGTTTTTT.

The V gene is TRBV27, the J gene TRBJ1-2, with TRBD1 matching over 8 bases. This CDR3 is 14 amino acids long. V shed 5 bases and J 4 bases; nucleotides not matched to a gene: 6. Germline V gene sequence: CDR1 MNHEY, CDR2 SMNVEV (reference sequence). CDR3 in DNA: TGTGCCAGCAGTCCACAGGGGGAGCCCTATGGCTACACCTTC. It is translated as CASSPQGEPYGYTF.

This clone has a single count. This chain connects TRBV11-3 to TRBJ2-1, with 12 bases aligning to TRBD2. The length of the CDR3 is 14 residues. CDR1 SGHNT and CDR2 YENEEA come from the germline V gene. The V gene end was trimmed by 5 bases and the J gene end by 8 bases; junction bases not matched to a gene: 4. The CDR3 DNA sequence: TGTGCCAGCAGCCTGACTAGCGGGAGACATGAGCAGTTCTTC. Translating it yields CASSLTSGRHEQFF.

The chain combines TRBV18 with TRBJ1-2; TRBD1 matches at 7 bases. This CDR3 contains 14 residues. The V gene end was trimmed by 4 bases and the J gene end by 4 bases; junction bases not matched to a gene: 6. The germline CDR1 and CDR2 sequences are KGHSH and LQKENI. This CDR3 is CASSQGTAAYGYTF. CDR3 nucleotide sequence: TGTGCCAGCTCACAAGGGACAGCAGCCTATGGCTACACCTTC.

This clone was counted only a few times. The chain recombines TRBV7-2 with TRBJ2-3; D gene unclear. V gave up 1 base and J gave up 0 bases, with 17 bases separating them. CDR3 length: 18 amino acids. CDR1 and CDR2 (germline): SGHTA, FQGNSA. CDR3 residues: CASSLGALSPFSTDTQYF. Written as DNA, the CDR3 is TGTGCCAGCAGCTTAGGGGCCCTGTCCCCCTTTAGCACAGATACGCAGTATTTT.

The rearrangement uses TRBV4-3 and TRBJ1-2; a possible D gene is TRBD1 (5 bases). Germline loops: CDR1 LGHNA, CDR2 YSLEER. The CDR3 runs 14 residues. Trimming pared 2 bases from V and 1 base from J, leaving 8 bases between. In nucleotides, the CDR3 is TGCGCCAGCAGCCAAAGGCAGGGTAACTATGGCTACACCTTC. It translates to CASSQRQGNYGYTF.

This rearrangement joins TRBV9 to TRBJ2-5; a weak D match, TRBD2 (6 bases). The CDR3 totals 15 residues. Trimming took off 0 bases at V and 3 bases at J, with 12 bases between the two ends. Germline CDR1 reads SGDLS; CDR2 reads YYNGEE. CDR3 nucleotides: TGTGCCAGCAGCGTAGCCGGGACTCATAAAGAGACCCAGTACTTC. Encoded protein: CASSVAGTHKETQYF.

This chain joins TRBV9 and TRBJ2-5, with 10 bases fitting TRBD2. CDR3 length: 18 amino acids. From germline, CDR1 is SGDLS and CDR2 YYNGEE. The V segment lost 0 bases and the J segment 5 bases; nucleotides outside the gene matches: 13. CDR3 in amino acids: CASSVEGSGGPIGETQYF. CDR3 sequence (DNA): TGTGCCAGCAGCGTAGAGGGTAGCGGGGGGCCCATAGGTGAGACCCAGTACTTC.

The chain has TRBV5-1 and TRBJ2-7; 9 bases map to TRBD1. In germline, CDR1 is SGHRS, CDR2 YFSETQ. CDR3 length: 17 amino acids. The ends lost 4 bases at V and 2 bases at J; junction bases unmatched: 13. In DNA, the CDR3 is TGCGCCAGCAGCATATCCCCTAATCGGGACAGGGCCTACGAGCAGTACTTC. It specifies CASSISPNRDRAYEQYF.

This clone was detected once. This chain connects TRBV3-1 (or the pseudogene TRBV3-2) to TRBJ2-3, with 12 bases that match TRBD2. The V gene end was trimmed by 3 bases and the J gene end by 1 base; junction bases not matched to a gene: 2. Per germline, CDR1 LGHDT and CDR2 YNNKEL (reference sequence). There are 16 residues in the CDR3. The CDR3 reads CASSHRLAGGTDTQYF. In DNA form, the CDR3 reads TGTGCCAGCAGCCACAGACTAGCGGGGGGCACAGATACGCAGTATTTT.

In its sample, this clone was seen a few times. The chain links TRBV15 to TRBJ2-4; D unresolved. Germline V gene lookup returns CDR1 LNHNV and CDR2 YYDKDF (reference sequence). V was shortened by 0 bases and J by 15 bases, with 6 bases between the two germline ends. The CDR3 is 10 amino acids. The CDR3 coding sequence is TGTGCCACCAGCAGAGAGAAACTGTACTTC. Residues: CATSREKLYF.

The V call is TRBV18, the J call TRBJ2-7; 7 nucleotides align to TRBD1. CDR3 length: 14 amino acids. Trimming removed 2 bases from V and 7 bases from J; junction bases left unmatched: 8. Per germline, CDR1 KGHSH and CDR2 LQKENI. The CDR3 sequence is CASSPRQGEKEQYF. The CDR3 nucleotides are TGTGCCAGCTCACCAAGACAGGGAGAGAAGGAGCAGTACTTC.

The genes are TRBV7-9 and TRBJ1-4; D uncertain. The CDR3 contains 12 residues. Trimming took off 5 bases at V and 2 bases at J, with 3 bases between the two ends. Germline CDR1 reads SEHNR; CDR2 reads FQNEAQ (reference sequence). CDR3 amino acids: CASSPTNEKLFF. The CDR3 bases are TGTGCCAGCAGCCCGACTAATGAAAAACTGTTTTTT.

V and J are TRBV7-9 and TRBJ2-7, with 9 bases fitting TRBD1. CDR1 SEHNR and CDR2 FQNEAQ come from the germline V gene (reference sequence). V lost 4 bases, J lost 5 bases, and 9 bases stayed unmatched. The CDR3 runs to 15 residues. The chain's CDR3 is CASSSSGTGYHEQYF. Here the CDR3 DNA reads TGTGCCAGCAGCTCTTCCGGGACAGGGTACCACGAGCAGTACTTC. Filled out from reference TRBV7-9 and TRBJ2-7, the complete variable domain reads DTGVSQNPRHKITKRGQNVTFRCDPISEHNRLYWYRQTLGQGPEFLTYFQNEAQLEKSRLLSDRFSAERPKGSFSTLEIQRTEQGDSAMYLCASSSSGTGYHEQYFGPGTRLTVT.